This TCR beta chain comes out of a study of CD8+CD57+ T cells in acquired aplastic anemia. Whole-study results and caveats: Significance was not reached for CD8+ Simpson's diversity between patients and controls. The same twenty-nine CD8+ CDR3 sequences occurred in patients and in controls.

Only a few counts were recorded for this clonotype. Its specificity is unknown. Profiles of TCR beta VDJ and CDR3 were generated from a genomic DNA template. TCRdb re-derived calls from the reads in MiXCR, one entry per CDR3 protein. The profile shows hundreds of thousands of distinct CDR3 sequences, about a third of them singletons. CDR1 is SEHNR, CDR2 FQNEAQ, per germline (reference sequence). Deletions cut 5 bases from V and 3 bases from J, with 16 bases between. This CDR3 has 15 amino acids. All sequencing subjects had displayed CD8+CD57+ cell expansion on flow cytometry. Blood came from patients not yet given any therapy.

This receptor was identified in a human donor with aplastic anemia. The chain couples TRBV7-9 to TRBJ2-5; tentative D call: TRBD2 (6 bases). The sequenced material came from sorted CD4+, CD8+, or CD8+CD57+ T cells (not recorded which) from PBMCs. As DNA, the CDR3 is TGTGCCAGCAGCCCTAGGAGGGGCATAGAAGAGACCCAGTACTTC. This translates into CASSPRRGIEETQYF.